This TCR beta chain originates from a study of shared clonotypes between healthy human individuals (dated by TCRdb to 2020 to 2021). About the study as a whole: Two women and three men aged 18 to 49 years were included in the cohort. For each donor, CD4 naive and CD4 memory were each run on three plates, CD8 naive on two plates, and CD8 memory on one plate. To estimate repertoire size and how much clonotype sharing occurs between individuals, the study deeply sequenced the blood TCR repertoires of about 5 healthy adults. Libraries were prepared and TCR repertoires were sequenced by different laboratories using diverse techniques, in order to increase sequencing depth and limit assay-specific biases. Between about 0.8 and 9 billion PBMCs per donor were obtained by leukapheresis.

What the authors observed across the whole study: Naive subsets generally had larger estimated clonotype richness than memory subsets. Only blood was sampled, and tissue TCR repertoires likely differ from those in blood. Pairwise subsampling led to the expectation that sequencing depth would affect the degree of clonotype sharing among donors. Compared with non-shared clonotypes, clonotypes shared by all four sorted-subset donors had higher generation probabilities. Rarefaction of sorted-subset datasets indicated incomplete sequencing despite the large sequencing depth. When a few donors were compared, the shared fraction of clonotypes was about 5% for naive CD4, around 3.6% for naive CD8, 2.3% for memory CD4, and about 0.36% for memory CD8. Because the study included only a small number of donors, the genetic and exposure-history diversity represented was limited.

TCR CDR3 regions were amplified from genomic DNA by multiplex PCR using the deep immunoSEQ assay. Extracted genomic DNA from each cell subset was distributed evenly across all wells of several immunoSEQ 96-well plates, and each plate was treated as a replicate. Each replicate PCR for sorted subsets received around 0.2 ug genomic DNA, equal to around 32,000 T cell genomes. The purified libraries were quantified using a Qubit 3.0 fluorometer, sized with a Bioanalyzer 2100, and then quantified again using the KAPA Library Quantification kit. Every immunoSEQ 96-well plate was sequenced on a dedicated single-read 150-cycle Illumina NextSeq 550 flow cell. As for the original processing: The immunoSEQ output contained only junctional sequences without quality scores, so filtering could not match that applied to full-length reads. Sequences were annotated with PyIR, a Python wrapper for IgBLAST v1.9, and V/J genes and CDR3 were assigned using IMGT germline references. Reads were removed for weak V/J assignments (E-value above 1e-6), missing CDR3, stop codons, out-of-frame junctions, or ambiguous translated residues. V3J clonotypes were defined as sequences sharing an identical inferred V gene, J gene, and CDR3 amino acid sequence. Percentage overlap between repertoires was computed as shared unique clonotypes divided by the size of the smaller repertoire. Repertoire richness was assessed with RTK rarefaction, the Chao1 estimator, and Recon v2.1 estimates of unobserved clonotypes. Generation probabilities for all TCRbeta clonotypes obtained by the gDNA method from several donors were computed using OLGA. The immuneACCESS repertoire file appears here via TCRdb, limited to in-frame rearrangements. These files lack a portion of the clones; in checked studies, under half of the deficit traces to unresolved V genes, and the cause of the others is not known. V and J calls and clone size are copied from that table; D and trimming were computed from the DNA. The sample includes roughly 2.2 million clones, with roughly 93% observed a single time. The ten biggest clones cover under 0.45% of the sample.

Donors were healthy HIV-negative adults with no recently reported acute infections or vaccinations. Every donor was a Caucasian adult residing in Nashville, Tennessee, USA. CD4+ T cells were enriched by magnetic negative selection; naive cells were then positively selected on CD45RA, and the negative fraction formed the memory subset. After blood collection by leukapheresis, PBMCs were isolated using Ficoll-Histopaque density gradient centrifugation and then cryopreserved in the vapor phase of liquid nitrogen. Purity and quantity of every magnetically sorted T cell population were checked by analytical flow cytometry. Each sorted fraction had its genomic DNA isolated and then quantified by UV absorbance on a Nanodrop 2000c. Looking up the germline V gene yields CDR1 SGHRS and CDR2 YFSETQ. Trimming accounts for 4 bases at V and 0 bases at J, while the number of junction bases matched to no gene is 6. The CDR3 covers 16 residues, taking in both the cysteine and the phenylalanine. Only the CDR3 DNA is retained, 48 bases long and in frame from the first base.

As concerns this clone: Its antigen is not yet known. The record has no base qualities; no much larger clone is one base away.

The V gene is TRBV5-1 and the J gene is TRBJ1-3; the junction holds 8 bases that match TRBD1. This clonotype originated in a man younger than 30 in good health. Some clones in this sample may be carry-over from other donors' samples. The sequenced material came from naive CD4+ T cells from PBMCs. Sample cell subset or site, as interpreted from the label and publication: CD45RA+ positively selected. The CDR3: CASSATGANSGNTIYF. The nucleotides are TGCGCCAGCAGCGCGACAGGGGCCAACTCTGGAAACACCATATATTTT. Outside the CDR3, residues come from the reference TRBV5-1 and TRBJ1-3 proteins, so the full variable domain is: KAGVTQTPRYLIKTRGQQVTLSCSPISGHRSVSWYQQTPGQGLQFLFEYFSETQRNKGNFPGRFSGRQFSNSRSEMNVSTLELGDSALYLCASSATGANSGNTIYFGEGSWLTVV.